This T cell receptor beta chain comes out of a study of CD8+CD57+ T cells in acquired aplastic anemia. Overall study: An average of about 3.2 ug of DNA was obtained from sorted CD4+ and CD8+ cells.

V was cut by 1 base and J by 0 bases, with 9 bases left in between. This CDR3 spans 15 amino acids. CDR1 is MNHNS and CDR2 is SASEGT in the germline V gene. The TCR beta profiling, which covered VDJ combination and CDR3 sequence, was carried out using genomic DNA as the template. TCRdb re-called the reads through MiXCR, storing one row per CDR3 protein. The sample lists about 220,000 distinct CDR3 sequences, roughly 33% occurring once. This clonotype occurred many times. This receptor was taken from a human donor in good health, serving as a control. The specimen sequenced was sorted CD4+, CD8+, or CD8+CD57+ T cells (not recorded which) from PBMCs. The J gene is TRBJ1-2, the V gene TRBV6-1; D is unclear. CDR3 sequence (DNA): TGTGCCAGCAGTGAAGGTCCTGACGCTAACTATGGCTACACCTTC. This sequence encodes CASSEGPDANYGYTF.